This T cell receptor (beta chain) was captured by sequencing in a study of PD-L1 blockade in urothelial cancer. Some clones are missing from TCRdb's copy, which holds only in-frame ones; the method was immunoSEQ multiplex PCR. This table holds 50,000 or so clones, 70% to 85% found once. The CDR3 runs to 14 residues. Losses at the gene ends were 7 bases for V and 6 bases for J; bases not matched to a gene: 10. Germline V gene data show CDR1 as MNHNS and CDR2 as SASEGT. The clonotype comes from a man between 65 and 79 years old with urothelial cancer. Here the sequenced sample was PBMCs, taken around atezolizumab (anti-PD-L1) treatment. The chain carries TRBV6-1 and TRBJ1-1; 8 nucleotides match TRBD1. For the CDR3, the DNA is TGTGCCAGCACCAACGGACAGGGCGTCGCTGAAGCTTTCTTT. It codes for CASTNGQGVAEAFF.